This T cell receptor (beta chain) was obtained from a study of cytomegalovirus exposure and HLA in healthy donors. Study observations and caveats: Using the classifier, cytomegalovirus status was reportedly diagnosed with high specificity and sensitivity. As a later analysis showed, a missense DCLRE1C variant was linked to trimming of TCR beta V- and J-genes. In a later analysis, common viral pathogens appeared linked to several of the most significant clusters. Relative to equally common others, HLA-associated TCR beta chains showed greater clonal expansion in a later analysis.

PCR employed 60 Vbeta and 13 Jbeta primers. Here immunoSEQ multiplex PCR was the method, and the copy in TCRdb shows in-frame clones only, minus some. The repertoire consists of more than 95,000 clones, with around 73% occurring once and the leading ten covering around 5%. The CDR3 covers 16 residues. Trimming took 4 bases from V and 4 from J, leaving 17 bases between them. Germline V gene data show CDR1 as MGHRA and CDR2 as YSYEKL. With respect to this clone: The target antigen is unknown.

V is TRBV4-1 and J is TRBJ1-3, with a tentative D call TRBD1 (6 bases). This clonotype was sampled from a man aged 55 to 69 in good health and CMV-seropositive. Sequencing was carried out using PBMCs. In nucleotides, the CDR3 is TGCGCCAGCAGCCTGCGGCAAAACAGGGAAGGAAACACCATATATTTT. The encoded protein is CASSLRQNREGNTIYF.